Included here is one T cell receptor (beta chain) sequence, with context. Its specificity is not known. At one end the junction does not follow the germline gene, possibly because of a read error. The germline CDR1 and CDR2 sequences are MNHNS and SASEGT. The CDR3 runs 13 residues. This entry belongs to a study of T cell repertoires in cytomegalovirus infection. For the study at large: The public TCR beta signatures pointed to both CMV infection and matching HLA type. Overall study results and limits: Clonotypes of TCR beta that were HLA-C-restricted and CMV-specific dominated the ex vivo response. CMV carriers having the relevant HLA were flagged by cumulative public TCR beta family frequency.

MiXCR was run by TCRdb on the reads, yielding one entry per CDR3 protein. The table has 150,000 to 200,000 distinct CDR3 sequences, about 20% seen once; the top ten hold under 30%. This clonotype was obtained from a human donor in good health (CMV status not recorded). Some clones in this sample may be carry-over from other donors' samples. The sequencing here drew on CD8+ T cells from cultured PBMCs, taken from culture after CMV antigen stimulation. This chain connects TRBV6-1 to TRBJ2-7; 10 bases agree with TRBD2. The CDR3 nucleotides read TGTGCCAGCAGCCCTACCCTTCTAGCGGGGGAGTCATTC. This sequence encodes CASSPTLLAGESF.